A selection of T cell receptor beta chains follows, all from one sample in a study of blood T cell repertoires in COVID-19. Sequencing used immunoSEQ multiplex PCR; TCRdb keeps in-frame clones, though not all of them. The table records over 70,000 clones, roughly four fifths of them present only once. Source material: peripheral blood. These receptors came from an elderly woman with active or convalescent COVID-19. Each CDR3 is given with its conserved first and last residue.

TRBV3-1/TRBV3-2 CASSLRTGSSGNTIYF
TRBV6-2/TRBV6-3 CASSYSPVSGVYNEQFF
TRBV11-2 CASSSWGRGLGETQYF
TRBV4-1 CASSQDPSGAQNTEAFF
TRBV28 CASSFPGVYGYTF
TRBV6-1 CASSARQLYSNQPQHF
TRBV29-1 CSARTGGNTGELFF
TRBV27 CASSKLAGGSLRANVLTF
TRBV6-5 CASSYSEGGEDTQYF
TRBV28 CASSSTGGPGNTIYF
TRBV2 CASRGDRVGYTF
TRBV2 CATSLGLFSSGNTIYF
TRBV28 CASSFGPFPTDTQYF
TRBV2 CASSERSGAETQYF
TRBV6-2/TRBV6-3 CASSYSTRGQETQYF
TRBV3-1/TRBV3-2 CASSQDTGLSIYEQYF
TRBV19 CASQGGDIQYF
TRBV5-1 CASSLGDPTGELFF
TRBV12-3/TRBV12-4 CASSLTDIYEQYF
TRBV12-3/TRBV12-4 CASSFGGNTEAFF
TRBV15 CATSRPFERNTQYF
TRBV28 CASSPSRQGANQPQHF
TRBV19 CASTGGKELAGANVLTF
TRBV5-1 CASSSGDTEAFF
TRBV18 CASSPEVLPFF